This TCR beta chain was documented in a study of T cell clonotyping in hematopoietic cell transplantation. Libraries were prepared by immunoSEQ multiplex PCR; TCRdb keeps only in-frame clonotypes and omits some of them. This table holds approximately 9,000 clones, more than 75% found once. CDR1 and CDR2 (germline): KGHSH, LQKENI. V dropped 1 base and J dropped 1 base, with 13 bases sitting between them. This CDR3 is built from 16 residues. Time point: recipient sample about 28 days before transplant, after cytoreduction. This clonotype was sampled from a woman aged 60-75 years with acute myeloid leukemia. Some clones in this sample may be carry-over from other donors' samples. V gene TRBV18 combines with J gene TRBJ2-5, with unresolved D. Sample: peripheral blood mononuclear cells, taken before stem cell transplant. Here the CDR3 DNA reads TGTGCCAGCTCACCACTTTATCAGATGTCCCAAGAGACCCAGTACTTC. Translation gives CASSPLYQMSQETQYF.